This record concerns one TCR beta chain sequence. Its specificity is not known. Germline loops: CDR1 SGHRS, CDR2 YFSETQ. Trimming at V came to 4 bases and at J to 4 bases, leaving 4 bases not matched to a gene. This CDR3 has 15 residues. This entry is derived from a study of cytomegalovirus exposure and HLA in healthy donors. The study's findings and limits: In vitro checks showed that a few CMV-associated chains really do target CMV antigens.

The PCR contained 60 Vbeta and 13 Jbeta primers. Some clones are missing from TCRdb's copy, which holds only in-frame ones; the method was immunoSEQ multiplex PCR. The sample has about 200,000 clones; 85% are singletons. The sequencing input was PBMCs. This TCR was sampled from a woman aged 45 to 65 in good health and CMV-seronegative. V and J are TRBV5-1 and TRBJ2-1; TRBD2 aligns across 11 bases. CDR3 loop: CASSRTSGQYNEQFF. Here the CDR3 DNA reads TGCGCCAGCAGCCGGACTAGCGGGCAATACAATGAGCAGTTCTTC.